Here is one TCR beta chain with its context. What this receptor recognizes is not known. No much larger clone is present one base from it, and per-base qualities are unavailable. No immune events, such as infections, were documented for the healthy donors during the collection period. Blood repertoires from healthy donors were used as a training cohort for calibrating time-dependent variance in a beta-binomial model of differential abundance of T-cell clones. There were roughly 10 healthy donors in the training cohort, of whom 3 were female and 7 were male. On average the donors were around 44 years old, and their ages spanned about 25 to 64 years. Whole blood from each healthy donor was obtained from a commercial supplier and was collected at three time points roughly 13 days apart. Genomic DNA was extracted from unsorted whole blood for immunosequencing. The germline V gene encodes CDR1 SGHTA and CDR2 FQGNSA. From the cysteine through the phenylalanine, the CDR3 covers 15 amino acids. Only CDR3 DNA is held: 45 bases, read in frame from base 1. Ends trimmed: V by 5 bases, J by 4 bases; bases unmatched to a gene: 8.

The immunoSEQ Assay, which uses bias-controlled multiplex PCR amplification of genomic DNA, was used to profile TCRbeta CDR3 regions. The paper's data handling went like this. The absolute abundance of each unique TCRbeta CDR3 region was quantified after sequences were collapsed and filtered. Differential abundance was assessed using a binomial (Fisher-equivalent) model and a beta-binomial model in which time-dependent variance fitted from healthy donors was added. Clones with fewer than 5 combined templates were removed, and a clone was called differentially abundant if the clone's Benjamini-Hochberg FDR was below 0.01. In the beta-binomial model, variance was expressed as a function of the total template count across the two samples, in the form v = (b*log(k)+a)^2. In its TCRdb copy, this immuneACCESS table keeps in-frame sequences only and misses some clones. Where compared with another copy, unresolved V genes explain less than half of these, and the others have no known cause. That table gives V, J and clone size, and the DNA gave D and trimming. The sample contains under 90,000 clones, about 89% of them found a single time. The ten biggest clones cover roughly 2.8% of the sample.

These data come from a study of identifying expanded T cells in peripheral blood (dated 2019 in TCRdb). The study in broad terms: Technical replicates were generated by sequencing separate aliquots of the same genomic DNA pool, and four replicates were compared pairwise.

Study-wide conclusions, independent of this receptor: The authors expected biological variance in healthy repertoires might increase further over much longer intervals such as months to years. About 1.2 differentially abundant clones were flagged by the binomial model between technical replicates, whereas about 16 and 19 were flagged over two weeks and four weeks, respectively. Variance in clone template counts between approximately 2-week samples significantly increased with total template count across all healthy donors. Across all healthy-donor time intervals, the beta-binomial model significantly lowered both the number of clones called differentially abundant and the false-positive rate.

Recombination linked TRBV7-2 to TRBJ2-1, and TRBD2 aligns with 7 junction nucleotides. The source is a person aged 18-70 years in good health. The sample taken for sequencing was blood. The CDR3 corresponds to CASSRVSGEYNEQFF. The sequenced DNA: TGTGCCAGCAGCCGAGTGAGCGGGGAATACAATGAGCAGTTCTTC.